This TCR beta chain was sequenced in a study of memory CD4+ T cells and cytomegalovirus serostatus (dated by TCRdb to about 2019). Background for the entire study: A total of roughly 33 healthy Belgian adults, of whom 9 were CMV seropositive and about 24 were CMV seronegative, were included in the cohort. To replicate a published TCR-based CMV serostatus classifier, the researchers sequenced the CD4+ memory TCRbeta repertoires of a Belgian cohort whose cytomegalovirus serostatus was known.

A FACSAria II was used to sort memory CD4+ T cells, defined as single viable CD3+CD4+CD8-CD45RO+ cells. CMV serostatus was determined with a Roche Elecsys assay detecting serum IgG against CMV pp150, pp28, p38 and p52. After the samples were thawed, total CD4+ T cells were enriched through positive selection using CD4 magnetic microbeads. The samples came from a different study that was designed specifically to examine the CD4+ T cell memory repertoire. Following standard operating procedures, peripheral blood mononuclear cells were isolated and cryopreserved, while serum was kept at -80 degrees C. CD3-PerCP (BW264/56), CD4-APC (RPA-T4), CD45RO-PE (UCHT1) and CD8-Pacific Orange (3B5) antibodies were used for staining, and non-viable cells were excluded with Sytox blue. Genomic DNA was extracted from sorted cells with the Quick-DNA Microprep Kit. Amplification of TCRbeta DNA was done with the immunoSEQ hsTCRbeta kit, following the protocol from the manufacturer. An Illumina MiSeq instrument was used to sequence the TCRbeta libraries. In the paper's pipeline: Once out-of-frame sequences had been removed, millions of distinct TCRbeta sequences were left, which works out to an average of around 73,000 per individual. Each individual was scored using the number of roughly 150 previously reported CMV-associated TCRbeta sequences that the individual carried and the total number of productive distinct TCRbeta sequences. A beta-binomial model was reimplemented in Python, and scikit-learn random forests with default parameters were trained on US cohort data. Classifier performance on the Belgian cohort was reported as the median AUC with percentile confidence intervals calculated over 10,000 bootstrap iterations. TCRdb re-hosts the immuneACCESS table, in-frame sequences only. Its copies lack some clones; in the studies checked, an unresolved V gene accounts for under half of them, and the cause for the rest is not known. Clonal size and the V and J genes are those of that table, whereas D and trimming came from the DNA. For this sample there are tens of thousands of clones; 82% appear just once. The leading ten clones occupy roughly 0.6% of the sample.

Of note for this clone: There is no known antigen for this receptor. No base qualities exist here, and no much larger clone lies one base off it.

Overall study outcomes, separate from this receptor: The original-framework classifier achieved a median bootstrapped AUC of almost 0.97 with a 95% CI of 0.76-1.00 on the Belgian cohort. CMV serostatus prediction reached a median bootstrapped AUC of roughly 0.96 with the original framework and approximately 0.92 with a US-trained random forest. Results were interpreted as suggesting that the CMV-associated TCR signature is largely present in the CD4+ memory repertoire. Of 150 to 200 previously reported CMV-associated TCRbeta sequences, about 68 appeared in the CD4+ memory repertoires, each in one to five individuals. Only CD4+CD45RO+ memory cells were sequenced, in contrast to the original study, which included naive and memory CD4+ and CD8+ populations.

From its cysteine to its phenylalanine, the CDR3 spans 14 amino acids. The only DNA kept is the CDR3, 42 bases in frame from the first base. V is shortened by 2 bases, J by 8 bases, and the region joining them spans 12 bases. The germline V gene encodes CDR1 MDHEN and CDR2 SYDVKM. Sample: memory CD4+ T cells from blood. This receptor chain uses TRBV28 and TRBJ1-4; TRBD1 is possibly the D segment (6 matching bases). This sequence originates from an adult in good health and CMV-seronegative. The CDR3 corresponds to CASSLRGAVEKLFF. The bases read TGTGCCAGCAGTTTACGGGGGGCGGTGGAAAAACTGTTTTTT.